Listed here are 21 T cell receptor beta chains from one sample, sequenced in a study of blood T cells in healthy people across ages. Then a second PCR, running about 6 to 12 cycles, was carried out with a sample-barcoded 5' primer and a J-beta primer mix. MiXCR, run by TCRdb on the 5' RACE reads, gives a single entry per CDR3 protein. The sample lists more than 700,000 distinct CDR3 sequences; about 47% were seen once. Sequenced sample: blood. These receptors were taken from a man aged 80 or over in good health.

Comment on this clonotype: A single base separates this from a much larger clone, so it may be a read error. V is TRBV20-1 and J is TRBJ1-2; perhaps TRBD1 as D (5 bases). V was shortened by 8 bases and J by 8 bases, with 24 bases between the two germline ends. Looked up from germline, CDR1 is DFQATT and CDR2 is SNEGSKA (reference sequence). The CDR3 has 14 amino acids. The CDR3 nucleotides are TGCAGTACCACGGGACGCCCGACTACATACGGCTACACCTTC. It is translated as CSTTGRPTTYGYTF.

The chain combines TRBV28 with TRBJ2-1; tentatively, D is TRBD1 (6 bases). CDR3 length equals 16 residues. Looked up from germline, CDR1 is MDHEN and CDR2 is SYDVKM. The germline V and J ends were trimmed by 4 bases and 6 bases, with 19 bases remaining between them. The CDR3 is CASSSLGLEGGNEQFF. CDR3 nucleotide sequence: TGTGCCAGCAGTTCCCTCGGGCTGGAAGGGGGCAATGAGCAGTTCTTC.

Only a few counts were recorded for this clonotype. The chain has TRBV7-3 and TRBJ2-7; D remains unclear. CDR1 and CDR2 (germline): SGHTA, FQGTGA. The CDR3 is 14 residues long. V was clipped by 3 bases and J by 5 bases, with 14 bases between them. The CDR3 protein is CASSLTTTGDEQYF. The DNA for the CDR3 is TGTGCCAGCAGCTTGACCACGACTGGGGACGAGCAGTACTTC.

The sample holds many counts of this clonotype. V gene TRBV15 combines with J gene TRBJ2-6; 7 bases align to TRBD1. Germline-derived CDR1 and CDR2 are LNHNV and YYDKDF (reference sequence). J lost 1 base, V lost 4 bases, and 1 base had no gene match. This CDR3 region has 15 residues. The CDR3 loop is CATSTGGSGANVLTF. The DNA for the CDR3 is TGTGCCACCAGCACAGGGGGATCTGGGGCCAACGTCCTGACTTTC.

The CDR3 nucleotides are TGTGCCAGCAGTTTTAACGCGGGGTCCTACGAGCGGTACTTC. Translated: CASSFNAGSYERYF. The rearrangement links TRBV12-3 or TRBV12-4 to TRBJ2-5; D may be TRBD2 (6 bases). CDR3 size: 14 residues. Trimming cost V 3 bases and J 13 bases, with 21 bases left between them.

This rearrangement joins TRBV20-1 to TRBJ2-5; the D gene is possibly TRBD2 (5 bases). The last part of the DNA fits TRBJ2-7 better; the J call may be wrong. This CDR3 is built from 12 residues. Germline values: CDR1 DFQATT, CDR2 SNEGSKA (reference sequence). The CDR3 nucleotides read TGCAGTGCTAGCTCGGGGAGTTCCGAGCAGTACTTC. Translating gives CSASSGSSEQYF.

At least ten counts were recorded for this clonotype. The chain is built from TRBV15 and TRBJ2-4; D tentatively fits TRBD1 or TRBD2 (5 bases each). V was clipped by 0 bases and J by 0 bases, with 12 bases between them. The CDR3 has 17 amino acids. Germline V gives CDR1 LNHNV, CDR2 YYDKDF (reference sequence). The CDR3 here is CATSRDGAGLAKNIQYF. The CDR3 DNA sequence: TGTGCCACCAGCAGAGATGGGGCAGGACTAGCCAAAAACATTCAGTACTTC.

This clonotype came up a few times. V usage is TRBV5-1 and J usage is TRBJ2-5; D is perhaps TRBD1 (5 bases). The germline V and J ends were trimmed by 7 bases and 2 bases, with 15 bases remaining between them. The CDR3 length is 14 residues. Germline-derived CDR1 and CDR2 are SGHRS and YFSETQ. The CDR3 reads CASREAGQQETQYF. The CDR3 DNA sequence: TGCGCCAGCCGAGAGGCAGGACAACAAGAGACCCAGTACTTC.

This clonotype was seen more than once but under ten times. The V call is TRBV20-1, the J call TRBJ2-3; maybe TRBD1 (5 bases). The CDR3 has 15 amino acids. V lost 5 bases, J lost 1 base, and 16 bases lay in between. Germline V gene lookup returns CDR1 DFQATT and CDR2 SNEGSKA (reference sequence). CDR3 sequence (DNA): TGCAGTGCTCTAAGGGGCGAGGAAGGCACAGATACGCAGTATTTT. Protein sequence: CSALRGEEGTDTQYF.

As regards this clonotype: One junction end disagrees with the germline gene, perhaps due to a read error. The rearrangement uses TRBV10-3 and TRBJ2-1; D is uncertain. This CDR3 is built from 16 residues. Germline assignment: CDR1 ENHRY and CDR2 SYGVKD. In DNA form, the CDR3 reads TGTGCCATCAGTCACCACCCAACCGGCTCCTACAATGGGCAGTTCTTC. This translates into CAISHHPTGSYNGQFF.

About this clonotype itself: A clone one base away is much larger, so this may be a read error. This chain links TRBV20-1 with TRBJ2-3; D is perhaps TRBD2 (6 bases). CDR1 and CDR2 from the germline V gene are DFQATT and SNEGSKA (reference sequence). The CDR3 is 13 amino acids. V dropped 7 bases and J dropped 3 bases, with 14 bases sitting between them. This chain's CDR3 is CSVEASDTDTQYF. The CDR3 nucleotides read TGCAGTGTTGAGGCTAGCGATACAGATACGCAGTATTTT.

This clonotype occurred a few times. This rearrangement joins TRBV5-6 to TRBJ2-5; 11 positions match TRBD2. Germline lookup yields CDR1 SGHDT and CDR2 YYEEEE. The CDR3 contains 16 residues. V dropped 0 bases and J dropped 2; count of bases not matched to a gene: 3. The CDR3 sequence is CASSLAGTSGQETQYF. The CDR3 bases are TGTGCCAGCAGCTTGGCCGGGACTAGCGGACAAGAGACCCAGTACTTC.

For this clonotype: A much more abundant neighbour one base away suggests this may be a read error. V gene TRBV20-1 combines with J gene TRBJ2-1; TRBD2 aligns across 8 bases. The CDR3 is 15 residues long. Germline V CDR1 and CDR2: DFQATT, SNEGSKA (reference sequence). The trim removed 3 bases at V and 10 bases at J, leaving 14 bases unmatched. The CDR3 DNA follows: TGCAGTGCTAGCCACTCCAGGACTAGCTTCTACGAGCAGTTCTTC. This gives the protein CSASHSRTSFYEQFF.

The table lists this clonotype with a few counts. In nucleotides, the CDR3 is TGCAGTGTCCCTAGTGGGGCAGATACGCAGTATTTT. Its protein product is CSVPSGADTQYF. This chain uses TRBV20-1 with TRBJ2-3; D uncertain. The CDR3 sequence is 12 residues long. Germline CDR1 and CDR2: DFQATT and SNEGSKA (reference sequence). Trimming removed 7 bases at V and 4 bases at J, with 12 bases between.

The gene calls are TRBV2 and TRBJ2-7; no clear D gene. Germline V gives CDR1 SNHLY, CDR2 FYNNEI. Trimming removed 7 bases at V and 6 bases at J, with 16 bases between. This CDR3 region has 13 residues. CDR3 protein: CASTEHGPSEQYF. In nucleotides, the CDR3 is TGTGCCAGCACGGAGCACGGGCCGAGCGAGCAGTACTTC.

V and J are TRBV19 and TRBJ2-1; a possible D gene is TRBD1 (5 bases). Looked up from germline, CDR1 is LNHDA and CDR2 is SQIVND (reference sequence). CDR3 length: 14 amino acids. Deletions cut 8 bases from V and 2 bases from J, with 13 bases between. DNA of the CDR3: TGTGCCAGTCATCAGGGAACCCCCTACAATGAGCAGTTCTTC. Protein: CASHQGTPYNEQFF.

The V call is TRBV7-9, the J call TRBJ2-3, with 10 bases lining up with TRBD2. The junction had 10 bases not matched to a gene; V was cut back by 4 bases and J by 6 bases. Germline assignment: CDR1 SEHNR and CDR2 FQNEAQ (reference sequence). The CDR3 spans 16 residues. CDR3 coding DNA: TGTGCCAGCAGCTCCCGGACTAGCGGCCCTTCGGATACGCAGTATTTT. This translates into CASSSRTSGPSDTQYF. The full variable domain, with the rest looked up from reference TRBV7-9 and TRBJ2-3, is DTGVSQNPRHKITKRGQNVTFRCDPISEHNRLYWYRQTLGQGPEFLTYFQNEAQLEKSRLLSDRFSAERPKGSFSTLEIQRTEQGDSAMYLCASSSRTSGPSDTQYFGPGTRLTVL.

The chain recombines TRBV7-9 with TRBJ2-7, with a tentative D call TRBD1 (5 bases). Germline lookup yields CDR1 SEHNR and CDR2 FQNEAQ (reference sequence). This CDR3 contains 12 residues. Between the trimmed V and J ends, which lost 5 bases and 0 bases, there was a span of 5 bases. CDR3 residues: CASSGHSYEQYF. The CDR3 DNA sequence: TGTGCCAGCAGCGGACACTCCTACGAGCAGTACTTC.

This rearrangement joins TRBV3-1 to TRBJ2-7; the D gene is possibly TRBD2 (5 bases). CDR1 LGHDT and CDR2 YNNKEL come from the germline V gene (reference sequence). The V and J ends lost 8 bases and 3 bases respectively, with 11 bases between them. The CDR3 runs to 12 residues. In DNA form, the CDR3 reads TGTGCCAGCGGTCGACGGGGCTACGAGCAGTACTTC. Protein: CASGRRGYEQYF.

This clonotype was detected ten times or more. The genes are TRBV10-3 and TRBJ2-3; D possibly corresponds to TRBD2 (6 bases). This CDR3 is built from 13 residues. V shed 7 bases and J shed 3 bases, with 11 bases lying between them. From germline, CDR1 is ENHRY and CDR2 SYGVKD. CDR3 region: CAITGDGTDTQYF. For the CDR3, the DNA is TGTGCCATCACGGGGGACGGGACAGATACGCAGTATTTT.

This clonotype was observed once. The junction does not match germline at one end; this may be a read error. J is TRBJ2-1 and V is TRBV27; perhaps TRBD2 as D (5 bases). Germline values: CDR1 MNHEY, CDR2 SMNVEV (reference sequence). The CDR3 totals 14 residues. The CDR3 region has the DNA TGCGCCAGCAGTTTACCTGCCGGGAAGAGTGAGCAGTTCTTC. Its translation is CASSLPAGKSEQFF.